This TCR beta chain was sequenced during a study of cytomegalovirus exposure and HLA in healthy donors. In regard to this clone: Its antigen is not known.

Whole-study findings and limits: The investigators catalogued some 160 TCR beta chains as cytomegalovirus-associated.

Trimming removed 5 bases at V and 1 base at J, with 8 bases between. In germline, CDR1 is LNHDA, CDR2 SQIVND (reference sequence). The CDR3 extends over 13 amino acids. Clones were sequenced by immunoSEQ multiplex PCR, and TCRdb holds only the in-frame ones, with some missing. The sample contains 50,000 to 65,000 clones, 95% of which appear only once. The sequenced sample was PBMCs. V gene TRBV19 combines with J gene TRBJ1-1; unclear D gene. The receptor was derived from a woman between 18 and 30 years old in good health and CMV-seropositive. CDR3 coding DNA: TGTGCCAGTAGTCAGGCAACGAACACTGAAGCTTTCTTT. Protein product: CASSQATNTEAFF. Full variable domain (missing parts from reference TRBV19 and TRBJ1-1): DGGITQSPKYLFRKEGQNVTLSCEQNLNHDAMYWYRQDPGQGLRLIYYSQIVNDFQKGDIAEGYSVSREKKESFPLTVTSAQKNPTAFYLCASSQATNTEAFFGQGTRLTVV.